This TCR beta chain was documented in a study of CXCR3-negative and CXCR3-positive naive CD8 T cells. Study-wide results and limits: TCR interaction strength was inferred from TRB CDR3 physicochemistry, as CD5 matched across naive subsets. The study found more hydrophobic TRB CDR3s in CXCR3-positive naive cells than in CXCR3-negative naive cells.

This CDR3 region has 14 residues. The V gene's germline CDR1 is MNHEY and CDR2 SMNVEV (reference sequence). Libraries of TRB cDNA were made by 5' RACE and carried UMIs. TCRdb derives one entry per CDR3 protein from the 5' RACE reads, leaving out DNA. The repertoire table contains over 95,000 distinct CDR3 sequences. Turning to this clonotype: Its specificity is unknown.

Sequencing was done on a sample of naive CXCR3+ CD8+ T cells from blood. Regarding subset: CD45RO-CCR7+CD27+CD95- naive CD8+ T cells expressing CXCR3 (TNR3+). The TCR sequence derives from a human donor in good health. Some clones in this sample may be carry-over from other donors' samples. The chain recombines TRBV27 with TRBJ2-2; the TCRdb D gene call, TRBD1, has no DNA to confirm it. CDR3: CASRDRANTGELFF.